This TCR beta chain appears in the sequencing data of a study of blood T cell repertoires in COVID-19. Membership in each cohort depended on participant-reported clinical history. The J segment lost 0 bases and the V segment lost 8 bases, leaving 5 bases of the junction unmatched. Germline-derived CDR1 and CDR2 are SGHRS and YFSETQ. The CDR3 covers 14 residues. Profiled with immunoSEQ multiplex PCR; TCRdb holds only in-frame clones, not every one. The data contain approximately 360,000 clones, approximately 87% of them singletons. The chain is built from TRBV5-1 and TRBJ2-1, with 7 bases lining up with TRBD2. Material: PBMCs or T cells enriched from blood (not recorded which). This sequence was found in a man between 35 and 55 years old in a cohort exposed to, infected with or recovered from COVID-19 (not recorded which). This CDR3 is CARPSSGSYNEQFF. The CDR3 bases are TGCGCCAGACCTTCTAGCGGCTCCTACAATGAGCAGTTCTTC.